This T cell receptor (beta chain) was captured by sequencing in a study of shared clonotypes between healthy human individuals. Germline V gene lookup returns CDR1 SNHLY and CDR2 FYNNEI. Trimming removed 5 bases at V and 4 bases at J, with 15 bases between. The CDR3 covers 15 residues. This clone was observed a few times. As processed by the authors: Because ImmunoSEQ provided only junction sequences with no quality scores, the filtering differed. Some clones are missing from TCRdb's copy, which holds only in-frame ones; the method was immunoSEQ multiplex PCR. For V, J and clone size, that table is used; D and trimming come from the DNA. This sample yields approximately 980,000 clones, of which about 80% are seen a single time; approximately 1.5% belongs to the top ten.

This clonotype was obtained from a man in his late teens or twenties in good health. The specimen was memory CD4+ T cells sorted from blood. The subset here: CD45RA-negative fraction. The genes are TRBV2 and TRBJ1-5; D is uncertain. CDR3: CASSPLSYTNQPQHF. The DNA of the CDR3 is TGTGCCAGCAGTCCACTATCATATACGAATCAGCCCCAGCATTTT.